This T cell receptor (beta chain) was sequenced in a study of T-cell memory formation after mild COVID-19. Study summary: TCR clusters showed largely donor specificity. The study's findings and limits: Clones that contracted from day 15 to 85 were balanced CD4/CD8, while later expanders leaned CD4+.

CDR1 is SGHRS and CDR2 is YFSETQ in the germline V gene. Trimming shortened V by 2 bases and J by 0 bases, and 11 bases separated the two germline ends. This CDR3 has 16 amino acids. One entry per CDR3 protein, called by TCRdb with MiXCR from the 5' RACE reads. The table records about 290,000 distinct CDR3 sequences, around a sixth of them present only once. As for this clonotype: The antigen remains undetermined.

This rearrangement joins TRBV5-1 to TRBJ2-2, with no clear D. The receptor was isolated from a young man who had mild COVID-19 (a few samples of this study predate the infection). Cell type and time point are not known. Sequenced material: PBMCs or a T cell subset sorted from them (not recorded which). CDR3 DNA: TGCGCCAGCAGCTTAAATGTCCCTCCGAACACCGGGGAGCTGTTTTTT. It is translated as CASSLNVPPNTGELFF. Together with reference TRBV5-1 and TRBJ2-2, the CDR3 gives the full variable domain: KAGVTQTPRYLIKTRGQQVTLSCSPISGHRSVSWYQQTPGQGLQFLFEYFSETQRNKGNFPGRFSGRQFSNSRSEMNVSTLELGDSALYLCASSLNVPPNTGELFFGEGSRLTVL.